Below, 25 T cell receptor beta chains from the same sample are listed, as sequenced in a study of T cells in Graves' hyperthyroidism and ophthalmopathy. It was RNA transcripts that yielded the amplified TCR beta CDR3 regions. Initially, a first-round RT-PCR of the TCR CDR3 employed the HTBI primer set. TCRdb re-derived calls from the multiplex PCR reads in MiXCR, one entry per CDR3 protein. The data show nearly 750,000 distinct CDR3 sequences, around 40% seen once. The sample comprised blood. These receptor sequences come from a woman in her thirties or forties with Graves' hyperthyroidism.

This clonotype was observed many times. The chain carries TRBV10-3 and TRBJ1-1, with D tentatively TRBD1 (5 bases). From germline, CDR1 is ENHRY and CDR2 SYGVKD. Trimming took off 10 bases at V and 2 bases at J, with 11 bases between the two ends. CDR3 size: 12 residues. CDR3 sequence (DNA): TGTGCCACCCGGGACCCCAACACTGAAGCTTTCTTT. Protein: CATRDPNTEAFF.

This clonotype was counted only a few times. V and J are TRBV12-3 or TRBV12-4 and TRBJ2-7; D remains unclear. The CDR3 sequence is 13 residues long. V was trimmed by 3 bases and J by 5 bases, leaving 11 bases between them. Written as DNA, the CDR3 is TGTGCCAGCAGTTTTAAGGGATGGGACGAGCAGTACTTC. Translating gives CASSFKGWDEQYF.

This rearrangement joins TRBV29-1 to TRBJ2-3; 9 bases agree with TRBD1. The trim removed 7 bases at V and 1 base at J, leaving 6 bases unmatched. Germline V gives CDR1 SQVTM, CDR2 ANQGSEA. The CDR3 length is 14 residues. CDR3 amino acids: CSASRTGGTDTQYF. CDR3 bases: TGCAGCGCTTCGAGGACAGGGGGCACAGATACGCAGTATTTT.

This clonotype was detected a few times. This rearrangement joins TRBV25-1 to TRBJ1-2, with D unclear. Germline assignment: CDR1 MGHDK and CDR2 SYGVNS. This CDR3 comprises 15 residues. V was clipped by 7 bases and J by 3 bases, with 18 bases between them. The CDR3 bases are TGTGCCAGCACCCCCCCGGGCCGAACCGACTATGGCTACACCTTC. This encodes CASTPPGRTDYGYTF.

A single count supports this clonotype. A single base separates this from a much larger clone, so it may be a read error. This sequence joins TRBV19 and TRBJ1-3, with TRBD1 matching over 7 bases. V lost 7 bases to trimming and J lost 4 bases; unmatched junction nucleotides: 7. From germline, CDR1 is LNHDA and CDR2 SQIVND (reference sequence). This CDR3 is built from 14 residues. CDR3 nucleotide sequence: TGTGCCAGTAAGACAGGGTTCGGCGGAAACACCATATATTTT. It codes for CASKTGFGGNTIYF.

The CDR3 is CASSLLQQGAVSETQYF. The CDR3 coding sequence is TGTGCCAGCAGTCTACTTCAGCAGGGGGCGGTTTCGGAGACCCAGTACTTC. V and J are TRBV6-2 or TRBV6-3 and TRBJ2-5, with 8 bases that match TRBD1. Per germline, CDR1 MNHEY and CDR2 SVGEGT. V was pared by 5 bases and J by 5 bases, with 16 bases of the junction left unmatched. This CDR3 is 17 amino acids long.

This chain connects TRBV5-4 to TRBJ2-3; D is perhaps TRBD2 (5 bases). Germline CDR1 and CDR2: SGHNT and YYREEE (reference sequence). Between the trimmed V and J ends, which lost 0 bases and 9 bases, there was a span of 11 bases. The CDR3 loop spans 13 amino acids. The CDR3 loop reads CASSLELERTQYF. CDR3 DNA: TGTGCCAGCAGCTTGGAACTGGAGCGGACGCAGTATTTT.

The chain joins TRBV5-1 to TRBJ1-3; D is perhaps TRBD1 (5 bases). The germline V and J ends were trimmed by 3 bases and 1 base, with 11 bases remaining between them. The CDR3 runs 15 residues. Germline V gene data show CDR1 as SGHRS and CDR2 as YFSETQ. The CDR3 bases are TGCGCCAGCAGCTGGGGACTTTCTTCTGGAAACACCATATATTTT. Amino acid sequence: CASSWGLSSGNTIYF.

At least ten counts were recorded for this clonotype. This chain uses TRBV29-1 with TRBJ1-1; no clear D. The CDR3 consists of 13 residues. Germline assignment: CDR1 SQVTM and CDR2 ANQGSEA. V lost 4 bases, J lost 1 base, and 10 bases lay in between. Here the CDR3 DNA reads TGCAGCGTTGTGAGCGGATCGAACACTGAAGCTTTCTTT. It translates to CSVVSGSNTEAFF.

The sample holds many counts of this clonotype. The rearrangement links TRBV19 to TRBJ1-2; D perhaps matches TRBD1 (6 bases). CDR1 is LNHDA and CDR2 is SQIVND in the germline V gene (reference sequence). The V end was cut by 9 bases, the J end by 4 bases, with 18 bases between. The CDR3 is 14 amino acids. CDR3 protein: CASHPRGRSYGYTF. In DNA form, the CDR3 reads TGTGCCAGCCATCCCAGGGGCCGGAGCTATGGCTACACCTTC.

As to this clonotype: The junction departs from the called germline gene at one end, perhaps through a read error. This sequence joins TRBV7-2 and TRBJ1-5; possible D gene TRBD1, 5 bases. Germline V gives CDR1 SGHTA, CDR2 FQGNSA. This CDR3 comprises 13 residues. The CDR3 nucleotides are TGTGCCAGCGGCTTTCAGGGTAATCAGCCCCAGCATTTT. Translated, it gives CASGFQGNQPQHF.

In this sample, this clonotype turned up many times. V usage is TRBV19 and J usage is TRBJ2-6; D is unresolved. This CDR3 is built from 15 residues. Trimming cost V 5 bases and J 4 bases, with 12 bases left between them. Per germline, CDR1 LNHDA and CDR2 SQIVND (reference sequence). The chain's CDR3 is CASSGPPSGANVLTF. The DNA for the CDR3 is TGTGCCAGTAGTGGACCCCCCTCGGGGGCCAACGTCCTGACTTTC.

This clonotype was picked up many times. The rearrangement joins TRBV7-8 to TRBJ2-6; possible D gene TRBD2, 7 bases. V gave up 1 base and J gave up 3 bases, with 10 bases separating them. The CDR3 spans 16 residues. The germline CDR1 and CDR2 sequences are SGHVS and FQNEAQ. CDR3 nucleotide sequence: TGTGCCAGCAGCTTAGGGGGGGGGCTTGGGGCCAACGTCCTGACTTTC. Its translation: CASSLGGGLGANVLTF.

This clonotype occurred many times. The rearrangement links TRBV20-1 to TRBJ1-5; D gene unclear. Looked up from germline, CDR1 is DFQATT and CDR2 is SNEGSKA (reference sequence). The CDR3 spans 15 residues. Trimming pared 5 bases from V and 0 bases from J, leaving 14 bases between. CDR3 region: CSASIGQFSNQPQHF. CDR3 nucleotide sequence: TGCAGTGCTTCTATTGGGCAGTTTAGCAATCAGCCCCAGCATTTT.

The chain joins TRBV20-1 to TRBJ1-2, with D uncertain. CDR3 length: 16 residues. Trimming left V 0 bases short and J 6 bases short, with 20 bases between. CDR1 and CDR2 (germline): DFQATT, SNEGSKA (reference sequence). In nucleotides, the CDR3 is TGCAGTGCTAGAGATTTAGACGGCGAGTGGGTCGATGGCTACACCTTC. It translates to CSARDLDGEWVDGYTF.

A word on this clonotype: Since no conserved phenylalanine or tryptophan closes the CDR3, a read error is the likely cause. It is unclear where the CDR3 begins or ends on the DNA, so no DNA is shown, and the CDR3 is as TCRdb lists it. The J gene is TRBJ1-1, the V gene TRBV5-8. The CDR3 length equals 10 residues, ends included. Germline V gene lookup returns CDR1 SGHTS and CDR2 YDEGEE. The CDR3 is CASSHETRTT.

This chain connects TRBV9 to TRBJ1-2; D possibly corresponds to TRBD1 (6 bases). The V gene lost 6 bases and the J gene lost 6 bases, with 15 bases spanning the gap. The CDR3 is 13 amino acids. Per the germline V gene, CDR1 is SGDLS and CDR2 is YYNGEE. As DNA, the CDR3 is TGTGCCAGCACCAAGGGGGGCATTAATGGCTACACCTTC. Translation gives CASTKGGINGYTF.

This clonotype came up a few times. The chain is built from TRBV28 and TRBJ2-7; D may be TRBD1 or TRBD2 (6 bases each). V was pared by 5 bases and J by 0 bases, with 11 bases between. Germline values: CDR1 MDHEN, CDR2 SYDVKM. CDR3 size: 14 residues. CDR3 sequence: CASSEGGRSYEQYF. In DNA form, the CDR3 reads TGTGCCAGCAGTGAGGGGGGCCGCTCCTACGAGCAGTACTTC. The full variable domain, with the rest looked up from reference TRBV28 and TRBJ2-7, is DVKVTQSSRYLVKRTGEKVFLECVQDMDHENMFWYRQDPGLGLRLIYFSYDVKMKEKGDIPEGYSVSREKKERFSLILESASTNQTSMYLCASSEGGRSYEQYFGPGTRLTVT.

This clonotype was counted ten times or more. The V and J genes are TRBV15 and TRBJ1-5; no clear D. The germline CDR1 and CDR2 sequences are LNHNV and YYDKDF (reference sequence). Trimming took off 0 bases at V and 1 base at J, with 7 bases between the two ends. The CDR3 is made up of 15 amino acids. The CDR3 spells CATSRELGSNQPQHF. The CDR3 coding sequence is TGTGCCACCAGCAGAGAATTAGGGAGCAATCAGCCCCAGCATTTT. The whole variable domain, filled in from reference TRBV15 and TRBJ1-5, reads DAMVIQNPRYQVTQFGKPVTLSCSQTLNHNVMYWYQQKSSQAPKLLFHYYDKDFNNEADTPDNFQSRRPNTSFCFLDIRSPGLGDTAMYLCATSRELGSNQPQHFGDGTRLSIL.

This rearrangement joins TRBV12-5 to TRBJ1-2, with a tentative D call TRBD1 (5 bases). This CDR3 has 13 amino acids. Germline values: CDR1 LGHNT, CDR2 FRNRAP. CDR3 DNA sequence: TGTGCCAGCAGTTCCCAGGGACTGGCGGGCTACACCTTC. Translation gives CASSSQGLAGYTF.

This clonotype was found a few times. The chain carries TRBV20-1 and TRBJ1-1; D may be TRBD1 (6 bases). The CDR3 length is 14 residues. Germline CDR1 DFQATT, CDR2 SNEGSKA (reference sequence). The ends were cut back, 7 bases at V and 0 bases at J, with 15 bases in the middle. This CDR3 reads CSVSGGALNTEAFF. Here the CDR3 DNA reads TGCAGTGTATCCGGGGGCGCGTTGAACACTGAAGCTTTCTTT.

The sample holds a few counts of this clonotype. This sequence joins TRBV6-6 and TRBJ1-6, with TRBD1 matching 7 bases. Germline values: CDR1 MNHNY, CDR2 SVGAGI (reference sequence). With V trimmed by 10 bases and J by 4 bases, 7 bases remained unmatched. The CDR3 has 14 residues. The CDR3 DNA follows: TGTGCCACAAACCGGGACAGATATAATTCACCCCTCCACTTT. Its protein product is CATNRDRYNSPLHF.

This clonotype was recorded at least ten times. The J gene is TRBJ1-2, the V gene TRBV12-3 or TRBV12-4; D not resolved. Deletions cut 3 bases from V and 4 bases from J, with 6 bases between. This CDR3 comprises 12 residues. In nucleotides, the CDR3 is TGTGCCAGCAGTTTTTGGGGCTATGGCTACACCTTC. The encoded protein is CASSFWGYGYTF.

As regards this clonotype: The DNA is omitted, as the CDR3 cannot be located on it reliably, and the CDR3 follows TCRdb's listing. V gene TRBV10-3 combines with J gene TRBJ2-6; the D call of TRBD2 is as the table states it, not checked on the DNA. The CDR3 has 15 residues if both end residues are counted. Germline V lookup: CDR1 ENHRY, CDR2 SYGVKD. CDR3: CAICSARAGANVLTF.

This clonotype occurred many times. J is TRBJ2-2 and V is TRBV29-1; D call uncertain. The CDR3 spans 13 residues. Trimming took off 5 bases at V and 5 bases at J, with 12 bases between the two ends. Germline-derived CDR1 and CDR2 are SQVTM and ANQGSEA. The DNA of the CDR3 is TGCAGCGTTTACACAGTCAGGACCGGGGAGCTGTTTTTT. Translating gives CSVYTVRTGELFF.